Listed here are 14 T cell receptor beta chains from one sample, sequenced in a study of blood T cell repertoires in COVID-19 (dated by TCRdb to 2018 to 2020). Libraries were constructed by the immunoSEQ multiplex PCR assay. Drawn from immuneACCESS, this table holds only the in-frame rearrangements with V and J called that TCRdb kept. Clones are partly lost; checked studies trace under half to an unresolved V gene and leave the rest unexplained. A total of about 210,000 clones appear in this sample, 75% to 85% of them only once. The top ten constitute approximately 10% of the sample. The sequencing input was peripheral blood. The receptors derive from a man aged 50 to 60 with active or convalescent COVID-19.

This clone was found once. The chain employs TRBV11-1 and TRBJ1-3; D unresolved. CDR1 is SGHAT and CDR2 is FQDESV in the germline V gene (reference sequence). Trimming cost V 3 bases and J 0 bases, with 6 bases left between them. This CDR3 contains 14 residues. This chain's CDR3 is CASSFSDSGNTIYF. In nucleotides, the CDR3 is TGTGCCAGCAGCTTCAGTGACTCTGGAAACACCATATATTTT.

The CDR3 region has the DNA TGTGCCAGCAGGCAACTAGCGGGTACCTACGAGCAGTACTTC. It is translated as CASRQLAGTYEQYF. The V and J genes are TRBV13 and TRBJ2-7, with 9 positions matching TRBD2. V lost 6 bases to trimming and J lost 2 bases; unmatched junction nucleotides: 5. This CDR3 has 14 residues. CDR1 and CDR2 from the germline V gene are PRHDT and FYEKMQ (reference sequence). Together with reference TRBV13 and TRBJ2-7, the CDR3 gives the full variable domain: AAGVIQSPRHLIKEKRETATLKCYPIPRHDTVYWYQQGPGQDPQFLISFYEKMQSDKGSIPDRFSAQQFSDYHSELNMSSLELGDSALYFCASRQLAGTYEQYFGPGTRLTVT.

The chain joins TRBV6-5 to TRBJ2-5; possibly TRBD1 for D (5 bases). The V end lost 2 bases, the J end lost 2 bases, and 6 bases lay between the germline ends. The CDR3 length is 13 residues. Looked up from germline, CDR1 is MNHEY and CDR2 is SVGAGI. Here the CDR3 DNA reads TGTGCCAGCAGTTACCCAGGGCAAGAGACCCAGTACTTC. Protein product: CASSYPGQETQYF.

The rearrangement joins TRBV27 to TRBJ2-3; D is perhaps TRBD1 (6 bases). The CDR3 has 14 residues. The germline V and J ends were trimmed by 4 bases and 4 bases, with 12 bases remaining between them. Germline CDR1 and CDR2: MNHEY and SMNVEV (reference sequence). The CDR3 DNA reads TGTGCCAGCAGTTCACAGGGTCCCCCAGATACGCAGTATTTT. This codes for CASSSQGPPDTQYF.

DNA of the CDR3: TGCGCCAGCAGCCAAGCAGCGGGGGCCTACAATGAGCAGTTCTTC. The encoded protein is CASSQAAGAYNEQFF. V is TRBV4-3 and J is TRBJ2-1, with 8 bases matching TRBD2. The CDR3 loop spans 15 amino acids. Germline CDR1 reads LGHNA; CDR2 reads YSLEER. The trim removed 1 base at V and 2 bases at J, leaving 1 base unmatched.

This clone appeared a few times. The rearrangement joins TRBV5-1 to TRBJ2-1, with 12 nucleotides matching TRBD2. V was clipped by 6 bases and J by 4 bases; unmatched bases: 5. The CDR3 runs to 15 residues. In germline, CDR1 is SGHRS, CDR2 YFSETQ. This chain's CDR3 is CASKVLAGGYNEQFF. The CDR3, as DNA: TGCGCCAGCAAAGTGCTAGCGGGAGGGTACAATGAGCAGTTCTTC.

The gene calls are TRBV28 and TRBJ1-2; TRBD1 agrees at 9 bases. From germline, CDR1 is MDHEN and CDR2 SYDVKM. The ends lost 6 bases at V and 5 bases at J; junction bases unmatched: 13. The CDR3 loop spans 16 amino acids. The CDR3 region has the DNA TGTGCCAGCAGCTCATGGGACAGGGTTGGTTTGTATGGCTACACCTTC. Protein sequence: CASSSWDRVGLYGYTF.

This rearrangement joins TRBV21-1 to TRBJ1-5; the listed D gene, TRBD1, was not tested against the DNA. TRBV21-1 is flagged as a pseudogene. The length of the CDR3 is 19 residues. CDR3 amino acids: CASSKARIKWGREGEPQHF. As DNA, the CDR3 is TGTGCCAGCAGCAAAGCGCGAATAAAATGGGGCAGGGAAGGAGAGCCCCAGCATTTT.

This chain connects TRBV29-1 to TRBJ1-2, with 7 bases matching TRBD1. Germline-derived CDR1 and CDR2 are SQVTM and ANQGSEA. Losses at the gene ends were 3 bases for V and 8 bases for J; bases not matched to a gene: 12. CDR3 length: 14 residues. The CDR3 coding sequence is TGCAGCGTTGATGATGGAGACAGGGTGAGCGGCTACACCTTC. It translates to CSVDDGDRVSGYTF.

V usage is TRBV25-1 and J usage is TRBJ1-4; D might be TRBD1 (5 bases). CDR3 size: 15 residues. The germline V gene encodes CDR1 MGHDK and CDR2 SYGVNS. With 1 base removed from V and 12 bases from J, the gap between germline ends came to 18 bases. DNA for the CDR3: TGTGCCAGCAGTGAATCCATGACACCTTGGGGGGAACTGTTTTTT. Amino acids: CASSESMTPWGELFF.

The rearrangement links TRBV18 to TRBJ2-5, with D maybe TRBD2 (6 bases). In germline, CDR1 is KGHSH, CDR2 LQKENI. This CDR3 is built from 13 residues. Trimming took 8 bases from V and 2 from J, leaving 12 bases between them. The CDR3 loop reads CASTTGTQETQYF. CDR3 DNA: TGTGCCAGCACAACCGGGACTCAAGAGACCCAGTACTTC. Based on the CDR3 plus reference TRBV18 and TRBJ2-5, the full variable domain is NAGVMQNPRHLVRRRGQEARLRCSPMKGHSHVYWYRQLPEEGLKFMVYLQKENIIDESGMPKERFSAEFPKEGPSILRIQQVVRGDSAAYFCASTTGTQETQYFGPGTRLLVL.

This chain links TRBV5-1 with TRBJ2-3, with 8 nucleotides matching TRBD2. Looked up from germline, CDR1 is SGHRS and CDR2 is YFSETQ. The V and J ends lost 6 bases and 4 bases, in that order; junction bases with no gene match: 7. The CDR3 is 14 amino acids. This CDR3 reads CASKRTSYADTQYF. Here the CDR3 DNA reads TGCGCCAGCAAGAGGACTAGCTATGCAGATACGCAGTATTTT.

This chain connects TRBV7-2 to TRBJ2-1; the match to TRBD2 covers 11 bases. Germline V lookup: CDR1 SGHTA, CDR2 FQGNSA. The V segment lost 1 base and the J segment 7 bases; nucleotides outside the gene matches: 9. There are 17 residues in the CDR3. The CDR3 is CASSLGSSGRPSNEQFF. DNA for the CDR3: TGTGCCAGCAGCTTAGGGTCTAGCGGGAGGCCTTCAAATGAGCAGTTCTTC.

The rearrangement links TRBV7-3 to TRBJ2-3; a weak D match, TRBD1 (6 bases). The CDR3 extends over 15 amino acids. Germline V gene lookup returns CDR1 SGHTA and CDR2 FQGTGA. Between the trimmed V and J ends, which lost 1 base and 1 base, there was a span of 9 bases. The DNA of the CDR3 is TGTGCCAGCAGCTTAATGGGACACGGCACAGATACGCAGTATTTT. The encoded protein is CASSLMGHGTDTQYF.